The 18 T cell receptor beta chains listed next were all sequenced from one sample in a study of patients and donors after allogeneic stem cell transplantation. A single record per CDR3 protein comes from TCRdb applying MiXCR to the RT-PCR reads. The sample comprises about 160,000 distinct CDR3 sequences, roughly two fifths of which are singletons, and around half rests with the top ten. Sequenced input: blood, either unsorted or a sorted T cell fraction (not recorded which). The receptors stem from a human donor who was either an allogeneic HSCT recipient or a stem cell or donor lymphocyte infusion donor (not recorded which). It is not recorded whose cells these are; they may come from a transplant donor.

The J gene is TRBJ2-3, the V gene TRBV27; 9 nucleotides match TRBD2. Germline V gene data show CDR1 as MNHEY and CDR2 as SMNVEV (reference sequence). J lost 2 bases, V lost 6 bases, and 9 bases had no gene match. This CDR3 is built from 16 residues. The DNA for the CDR3 is TGTGCCAGCAGCGCATTTGGCGGGGGGGCCACAGATACGCAGTATTTT. Amino acids: CASSAFGGGATDTQYF.

This clonotype was observed a few times. CDR3 protein: CASRSDRVFYGYTF. As DNA, the CDR3 is TGTGCCAGCAGATCGGACAGGGTGTTTTATGGCTACACCTTC. V and J are TRBV12-3 or TRBV12-4 and TRBJ1-2; TRBD1 agrees at 8 bases. Trimming cost V 6 bases and J 5 bases; bases outside gene matches: 8. This CDR3 region has 14 residues.

V gene TRBV7-2 combines with J gene TRBJ1-6, with a weak D call TRBD1 (5 bases). V was shortened by 5 bases and J by 2 bases, with 13 bases between the two germline ends. The CDR3 has 16 amino acids. Germline V gives CDR1 SGHTA, CDR2 FQGNSA. Here the CDR3 reads CASSASRVTYNSPLHF. The CDR3 DNA is TGTGCCAGCAGCGCTTCCAGGGTTACCTATAATTCACCCCTCCACTTT.

In its sample, this clonotype was seen once. CDR3 in DNA: TGTGCCAGCCGACAGGCTGGTAGTTCGGATACGCAGTATTTT. Translated: CASRQAGSSDTQYF. This chain uses TRBV10-3 with TRBJ2-3; tentatively, D is TRBD1 (6 bases). V was clipped by 10 bases and J by 6 bases, with 20 bases between them. From germline, CDR1 is ENHRY and CDR2 SYGVKD. The CDR3 length is 14 residues.

This chain joins TRBV7-2 and TRBJ2-1; 11 bases are shared with TRBD2. Trimming cost V 0 bases and J 3 bases; bases outside gene matches: 4. Germline V CDR1 and CDR2: SGHTA, FQGNSA. The CDR3 is 17 amino acids. CDR3 protein: CASSLALAGGYYNEQFF. The CDR3 bases are TGTGCCAGCAGCTTAGCGTTAGCGGGGGGGTACTACAATGAGCAGTTCTTC. The entire variable domain, with the rest obtained from reference TRBV7-2 and TRBJ2-1, is as follows: GAGVSQSPSNKVTEKGKDVELRCDPISGHTALYWYRQSLGQGLEFLIYFQGNSAPDKSGLPSDRFSAERTGGSVSTLTIQRTQQEDSAVYLCASSLALAGGYYNEQFFGPGTRLTVL.

The gene calls are TRBV7-2 and TRBJ2-2, with D possibly matching TRBD2 (5 bases). There are 16 residues in the CDR3. In germline, CDR1 is SGHTA, CDR2 FQGNSA. V was cut by 4 bases and J by 4 bases, with 16 bases left in between. The CDR3 loop reads CASSSTSDGVTGELFF. The DNA of the CDR3 is TGTGCCAGCAGCTCAACATCAGACGGGGTCACCGGGGAGCTGTTTTTT.

This chain connects TRBV9 to TRBJ2-1; D is perhaps TRBD1 or TRBD2 (6 bases each). The germline CDR1 and CDR2 sequences are SGDLS and YYNGEE. The CDR3 has 15 residues. Trimming shortened V by 3 bases and J by 6 bases, and 16 bases separated the two germline ends. CDR3 loop: CASSASGATSNEQFF. DNA of the CDR3: TGTGCCAGCAGCGCCTCGGGGGCTACCTCCAATGAGCAGTTCTTC.

This chain links TRBV7-9 with TRBJ1-5; D not resolved. This CDR3 comprises 14 residues. Germline lookup yields CDR1 SEHNR and CDR2 FQNEAQ (reference sequence). Trimming removed 5 bases from V and 5 bases from J, with 13 bases in between. CDR3 sequence: CASSTDLIYQPQHF. CDR3 nucleotide sequence: TGTGCCAGCAGCACGGACCTCATATATCAGCCCCAGCATTTT. Together with reference TRBV7-9 and TRBJ1-5, the CDR3 gives the full variable domain: DTGVSQNPRHKITKRGQNVTFRCDPISEHNRLYWYRQTLGQGPEFLTYFQNEAQLEKSRLLSDRFSAERPKGSFSTLEIQRTEQGDSAMYLCASSTDLIYQPQHFGDGTRLSIL.

The chain recombines TRBV27 with TRBJ2-3, with D possibly being TRBD1 (7 bases). The germline CDR1 and CDR2 sequences are MNHEY and SMNVEV (reference sequence). V gave up 2 bases and J gave up 6 bases, with 15 bases separating them. The length of the CDR3 is 15 residues. The CDR3 nucleotides read TGTGCCAGCAGTTTAGGAGGGGGCGCATATGATACGCAGTATTTT. Its translation: CASSLGGGAYDTQYF.

In its sample, this clonotype was seen a few times. The gene calls are TRBV15 and TRBJ2-7; D might be TRBD2 (5 bases). Germline CDR1 reads LNHNV; CDR2 reads YYDKDF (reference sequence). This CDR3 spans 15 amino acids. V lost 0 bases and J lost 5, with 14 bases in between. The CDR3 nucleotides read TGTGCCACCAGCAGAGATATGGGAGCTCAAAACGAGCAGTACGTC. Its protein product is CATSRDMGAQNEQYV.

The chain's CDR3 is CASSQTGEQETQYF. Here the CDR3 DNA reads TGTGCCAGCAGCCAGACAGGAGAACAGGAGACCCAGTACTTC. This chain joins TRBV7-6 and TRBJ2-5; TRBD1 might be the D (6 bases). This CDR3 is built from 14 residues. Trimming took off 5 bases at V and 5 bases at J, with 15 bases between the two ends. Germline V gene lookup returns CDR1 SGHVS and CDR2 FNYEAQ.

This clonotype was seen once. The genes are TRBV6-5 and TRBJ2-1; D is perhaps TRBD1 or TRBD2 (6 bases each). The CDR3 sequence is 14 residues long. Trimming left V 2 bases short and J 6 bases short, with 11 bases between. Germline V lookup: CDR1 MNHEY, CDR2 SVGAGI. The CDR3 here is CASSYGGGRNEQFF. The CDR3 nucleotides are TGTGCCAGCAGTTACGGTGGGGGGCGCAATGAGCAGTTCTTC.

The table lists this clonotype with a few counts. This chain joins TRBV6-2 or TRBV6-3 and TRBJ2-2, with 10 bases lining up with TRBD2. From germline, CDR1 is MNHEY and CDR2 SVGEGT. V shed 5 bases, J shed 2 bases, and the junction held 5 bases outside the gene matches. The CDR3 is made up of 16 amino acids. Written as DNA, the CDR3 is TGTGCCAGCAGTACCGGGACTAGCGCAAACACCGGGGAGCTGTTTTTT. Protein sequence: CASSTGTSANTGELFF.

This clonotype was recorded a few times. This sequence joins TRBV7-9 and TRBJ1-1; D not certain. The CDR3 is 13 amino acids. Germline V lookup: CDR1 SEHNR, CDR2 FQNEAQ (reference sequence). With 5 bases removed from V and 0 bases from J, the gap between germline ends came to 7 bases. CDR3 region: CASSPAVNTEAFF. CDR3 bases: TGTGCCAGCAGCCCGGCGGTGAACACTGAAGCTTTCTTT. The whole variable domain, remainder taken from reference TRBV7-9 and TRBJ1-1, is DTGVSQNPRHKITKRGQNVTFRCDPISEHNRLYWYRQTLGQGPEFLTYFQNEAQLEKSRLLSDRFSAERPKGSFSTLEIQRTEQGDSAMYLCASSPAVNTEAFFGQGTRLTVV.

This clonotype was counted once. The V gene is TRBV30, the J gene TRBJ2-4; possible D gene TRBD2, 6 bases. Trimming took 2 bases from V and 9 from J, leaving 8 bases between them. Germline values: CDR1 GTSNPN, CDR2 SVGIG (reference sequence). The CDR3 consists of 11 residues. This chain's CDR3 is CAWSLGGIQYF. CDR3 coding DNA: TGTGCCTGGAGTCTGGGGGGCATTCAGTACTTC.

The J gene is TRBJ1-1, the V gene TRBV28; no reliable D call. Germline CDR1 is MDHEN and CDR2 is SYDVKM. CDR3 length: 15 residues. Between the trimmed V and J ends, which lost 2 bases and 1 base, there was a span of 11 bases. The CDR3 loop is CASSLAIGGNTEAFF. The CDR3 nucleotides read TGTGCCAGCAGTTTAGCTATAGGAGGGAACACTGAAGCTTTCTTT.

This clonotype was counted a few times. The J gene is TRBJ1-2, the V gene TRBV6-5; D is undetermined. The CDR3 is made up of 17 amino acids. V was cut by 0 bases and J by 2 bases, with 16 bases left in between. The V gene's germline CDR1 is MNHEY and CDR2 SVGAGI. The CDR3 DNA reads TGTGCCAGCAGTTACTCGACGCCCTTATGGGTAAACTATGGCTACACCTTC. Residues: CASSYSTPLWVNYGYTF.

This clonotype appeared a few times. The chain has TRBV6-6 and TRBJ1-1; D gene uncertain. Germline CDR1 MNHNY, CDR2 SVGAGI (reference sequence). Trimming cost V 0 bases and J 1 base, with 9 bases left between them. CDR3 length: 15 residues. The CDR3 loop reads CASSYSIVENTEAFF. The CDR3 bases are TGTGCCAGCAGTTACTCGATTGTGGAGAACACTGAAGCTTTCTTT.